Below, 25 T cell receptor beta chains from the same sample are listed, as sequenced in a study of blood T cell repertoires in COVID-19. The table came from immunoSEQ multiplex PCR; TCRdb's copy has only in-frame clones and leaves some out. This sample has approximately 300,000 clones, with roughly nine tenths found just once. The sequencing sample was made of PBMCs or T cells enriched from blood (not recorded which). The receptors come from a woman between 18 and 29 years old who had recovered from COVID-19.

The chain combines TRBV27 with TRBJ1-3; perhaps TRBD1 as D (6 bases). The germline V and J ends were trimmed by 6 bases and 11 bases, with 14 bases remaining between them. CDR1 MNHEY and CDR2 SMNVEV come from the germline V gene (reference sequence). The length of the CDR3 is 12 residues. DNA of the CDR3: TGTGCCAGCAGCCTCCGCGGGGGCCCCATATATTTT. It encodes CASSLRGGPIYF.

J is TRBJ2-3 and V is TRBV5-4, with 8 bases aligning to TRBD1. The CDR3 is made up of 15 amino acids. V shed 2 bases and J 0 bases; nucleotides not matched to a gene: 2. CDR1 is SGHNT, CDR2 YYREEE, per germline (reference sequence). CDR3 loop: CASSFRQGSTDTQYF. CDR3 bases: TGTGCCAGCAGCTTCAGACAGGGGAGCACAGATACGCAGTATTTT. Looking up the rest from reference TRBV5-4 and TRBJ2-3 gives the full variable domain: ETGVTQSPTHLIKTRGQQVTLRCSSQSGHNTVSWYQQALGQGPQFIFQYYREEENGRGNFPPRFSGLQFPNYSSELNVNALELDDSALYLCASSFRQGSTDTQYFGPGTRLTVL.

The rearrangement joins TRBV7-9 to TRBJ2-7, with 11 bases fitting TRBD2. Looked up from germline, CDR1 is SEHNR and CDR2 is FQNEAQ (reference sequence). The CDR3 sequence is 16 residues long. The V and J ends lost 1 base and 4 bases, in that order; junction bases with no gene match: 6. For the CDR3, the DNA is TGTGCCAGCAGCTTAGTTAGCGGGGGGGCTGGGTACGAGCAGTACTTC. Translating gives CASSLVSGGAGYEQYF.

The V gene is TRBV5-1, the J gene TRBJ2-2, with 7 bases matching TRBD1. CDR1 is SGHRS, CDR2 YFSETQ, per germline. The CDR3 length is 15 residues. With V trimmed by 4 bases and J by 5 bases, 8 bases remained unmatched. The CDR3 reads CASSANTGATGELFF. CDR3 DNA: TGCGCCAGCAGCGCAAACACAGGGGCAACCGGGGAGCTGTTTTTT.

The gene calls are TRBV11-2 and TRBJ1-2; 7 nucleotides agree with TRBD1. The trim removed 6 bases at V and 4 bases at J, leaving 17 bases unmatched. Germline CDR1 SGHAT, CDR2 FQNNGV. The CDR3 runs to 17 residues. The CDR3 nucleotides read TGTGCCAGCAGACAACCTACCGACAGGGAGAAAGGCTATGGCTACACCTTC. As protein: CASRQPTDREKGYGYTF. Combining the CDR3 with reference TRBV11-2 and TRBJ1-2 gives the whole variable domain EAGVAQSPRYKIIEKRQSVAFWCNPISGHATLYWYQQILGQGPKLLIQFQNNGVVDDSQLPKDRFSAERLKGVDSTLKIQPAKLEDSAVYLCASRQPTDREKGYGYTFGSGTRLTVV.

The V and J genes are TRBV4-1 and TRBJ1-2; D uncertain. The length of the CDR3 is 15 residues. Germline V gene lookup returns CDR1 MGHRA and CDR2 YSYEKL. V was pared by 1 base and J by 0 bases, with 9 bases between. DNA of the CDR3: TGCGCCAGCAGCCAAGGGTCCGGGACTAACTATGGCTACACCTTC. It specifies CASSQGSGTNYGYTF.

The chain recombines TRBV28 with TRBJ2-1, with 10 nucleotides matching TRBD2. V dropped 8 bases and J dropped 4; count of bases not matched to a gene: 23. In germline, CDR1 is MDHEN, CDR2 SYDVKM. The CDR3 consists of 20 residues. CDR3 sequence (DNA): TGTGCCAGCCAGAGGGGGCTAGCGGGAGACCTCAGCCTCTTTTACAATGAGCAGTTCTTC. The encoded protein is CASQRGLAGDLSLFYNEQFF.

The chain combines TRBV27 with TRBJ1-6, with TRBD1 identical over 8 bases. CDR3 length equals 17 residues. Germline V gene data show CDR1 as MNHEY and CDR2 as SMNVEV (reference sequence). Trimming at V came to 5 bases and at J to 3 bases, leaving 9 bases not matched to a gene. The CDR3 is CASSLSRDRYYNSPLHF. The DNA of the CDR3 is TGTGCCAGCAGTCTTTCCCGGGACAGGTACTATAATTCACCCCTCCACTTT.

This clone was seen just once. The chain is built from TRBV4-1 and TRBJ1-4; D remains unclear. This CDR3 is 14 amino acids long. V shed 0 bases and J shed 7 bases, with 9 bases lying between them. Germline V gives CDR1 MGHRA, CDR2 YSYEKL. In nucleotides, the CDR3 is TGCGCCAGCAGCCAAGACGTGGACTTTGAAAAACTGTTTTTT. Amino acids: CASSQDVDFEKLFF.

The chain joins TRBV7-8 to TRBJ2-3; no definite D call. The CDR3 has 13 residues. Deletions cut 3 bases from V and 0 bases from J, with 4 bases between. Germline lookup yields CDR1 SGHVS and CDR2 FQNEAQ. The CDR3 coding sequence is TGTGCCAGCAGCTTGGAGAGCACAGATACGCAGTATTTT. Translation: CASSLESTDTQYF.

This chain joins TRBV3-1 (or the pseudogene TRBV3-2) and TRBJ2-7; the D is unclear. CDR1 and CDR2 from the germline V gene are LGHDT and YNNKEL (reference sequence). The CDR3 has 13 residues. V lost 2 bases and J lost 4, with 9 bases in between. CDR3 sequence: CASSQILSYEQYF. The CDR3 bases are TGTGCCAGCAGCCAAATTCTGTCGTACGAGCAGTACTTC.

The chain joins TRBV29-1 to TRBJ2-3; 10 bases line up with TRBD2. Unmatched junction bases numbered 14, after V lost 0 bases and J lost 5 bases. Germline loops: CDR1 SQVTM, CDR2 ANQGSEA. The CDR3 covers 18 residues. In DNA, the CDR3 is TGCAGCGTTGAAGAAGGCGGGAAAAGCGGGAGGGCCAGAGATACGCAGTATTTT. Its protein product is CSVEEGGKSGRARDTQYF.

This chain uses TRBV15 with TRBJ2-7; D is possibly TRBD1 (6 bases). The CDR3 runs to 14 residues. The V gene lost 1 base and the J gene lost 3 bases, with 10 bases spanning the gap. CDR1 and CDR2 from the germline V gene are LNHNV and YYDKDF (reference sequence). CDR3 in amino acids: CATSRVQGGYEQYF. The CDR3 DNA reads TGTGCCACCAGCAGAGTACAGGGTGGCTACGAGCAGTACTTC.

This clone has only a few counts. The rearrangement uses TRBV4-2 and TRBJ2-1; 10 bases are shared with TRBD2. The V segment lost 0 bases and the J segment 4 bases; nucleotides outside the gene matches: 3. The CDR3 spans 16 residues. CDR1 and CDR2 from the germline V gene are LGHNA and YNFKEQ. Here the CDR3 reads CASSQEGLAPYNEQFF. The CDR3 DNA sequence: TGTGCCAGCAGCCAAGAGGGACTAGCGCCATACAATGAGCAGTTCTTC.

The chain carries TRBV12-3 or TRBV12-4 and TRBJ2-3, with D maybe TRBD2 (5 bases). The CDR3 has 13 amino acids. V was pared by 6 bases and J by 6 bases, with 13 bases between. CDR3 DNA: TGTGCCAGCAGCGCAACTAGTCAGGATACGCAGTATTTT. Protein: CASSATSQDTQYF.

The rearrangement joins TRBV24-1 to TRBJ1-2; 9 bases are a match to TRBD1. V lost 4 bases to trimming and J lost 8 bases; unmatched junction nucleotides: 7. This CDR3 is 14 amino acids long. CDR1 and CDR2 (germline): KGHDR, SFDVKD. The DNA for the CDR3 is TGTGCCACCAGTGAGGGACAGGGCGTGCAAGGCTACACCTTC. It specifies CATSEGQGVQGYTF.

The chain combines TRBV9 with TRBJ2-1, with D maybe TRBD2 (6 bases). This CDR3 is built from 14 residues. V lost 0 bases to trimming and J lost 8 bases, with 12 bases between them. CDR1 and CDR2 from the germline V gene are SGDLS and YYNGEE. The CDR3 is CASSVDGSRDEQFF. The CDR3 DNA sequence: TGTGCCAGCAGCGTAGACGGGAGTAGGGATGAGCAGTTCTTC.

The J gene is TRBJ1-6, the V gene TRBV29-1, with TRBD1 identical over 8 bases. The germline V gene encodes CDR1 SQVTM and CDR2 ANQGSEA. V trimming: 7 bases; J trimming: 5 bases; junction bases outside the gene matches: 4. The CDR3 consists of 13 residues. In nucleotides, the CDR3 is TGCAGCGCCACGGACAGGGATAATTCACCCCTCCACTTT. Translated: CSATDRDNSPLHF.

This clone has a single count. The V and J genes are TRBV29-1 and TRBJ1-2; TRBD1 aligns across 8 bases. With V trimmed by 7 bases and J by 6 bases, 19 bases remained unmatched. Per the germline V gene, CDR1 is SQVTM and CDR2 is ANQGSEA. The length of the CDR3 is 16 residues. CDR3 nucleotides: TGCAGCGCTCGAGAACCGAAACAGGGGGATAGTAATGGCTACACCTTC. As protein: CSAREPKQGDSNGYTF.

This sequence joins TRBV9 and TRBJ2-5; 7 nucleotides match TRBD2. Germline V gives CDR1 SGDLS, CDR2 YYNGEE. There are 15 residues in the CDR3. The J segment lost 2 bases and the V segment lost 0 bases, leaving 4 bases of the junction unmatched. CDR3 DNA sequence: TGTGCCAGCAGCGTAGCTGGGGGACTACAAGAGACCCAGTACTTC. Protein sequence: CASSVAGGLQETQYF.

The chain uses TRBV19 and TRBJ2-1; D not resolved. CDR1 LNHDA and CDR2 SQIVND come from the germline V gene (reference sequence). V was pared by 6 bases and J by 0 bases, with 21 bases between. The CDR3 consists of 18 residues. CDR3 coding DNA: TGTGCCAGTAGACCTCAGCGAGACTCATTCCTCTCCTACAATGAGCAGTTCTTC. Its protein product is CASRPQRDSFLSYNEQFF.

The chain couples TRBV13 to TRBJ1-1; 7 positions match TRBD1. V lost 1 base, J lost 11 bases, and 4 bases stayed unmatched. This CDR3 region has 12 residues. Looked up from germline, CDR1 is PRHDT and CDR2 is FYEKMQ (reference sequence). The DNA of the CDR3 is TGTGCCAGCAGCTTAGACAGGGGTCAGGCTTTCTTT. Translating gives CASSLDRGQAFF.

This chain links TRBV29-1 with TRBJ1-2; D ambiguous. Per germline, CDR1 SQVTM and CDR2 ANQGSEA. V dropped 3 bases and J dropped 5 bases, with 10 bases sitting between them. The CDR3 extends over 12 amino acids. Here the CDR3 DNA reads TGCAGCGTTGATAACAGCGGGTATGGCTACACCTTC. It is translated as CSVDNSGYGYTF.

This clone was detected only a few times. The rearrangement links TRBV24-1 to TRBJ1-2, with 7 bases identical to TRBD1. V lost 4 bases, J lost 5 bases, and 0 bases stayed unmatched. This CDR3 contains 12 residues. Germline CDR1 is KGHDR and CDR2 is SFDVKD. CDR3 in amino acids: CATSETGYGYTF. The CDR3 DNA follows: TGTGCCACCAGTGAGACAGGGTATGGCTACACCTTC.

The chain is built from TRBV5-1 and TRBJ2-7; a weak D match, TRBD1 (5 bases). The V gene's germline CDR1 is SGHRS and CDR2 YFSETQ. V was trimmed by 1 base and J by 5 bases, leaving 10 bases between them. CDR3 length: 13 residues. The CDR3 loop is CASSLRQGNEQYF. The CDR3 DNA reads TGCGCCAGCAGCTTGAGGCAGGGTAACGAGCAGTACTTC.